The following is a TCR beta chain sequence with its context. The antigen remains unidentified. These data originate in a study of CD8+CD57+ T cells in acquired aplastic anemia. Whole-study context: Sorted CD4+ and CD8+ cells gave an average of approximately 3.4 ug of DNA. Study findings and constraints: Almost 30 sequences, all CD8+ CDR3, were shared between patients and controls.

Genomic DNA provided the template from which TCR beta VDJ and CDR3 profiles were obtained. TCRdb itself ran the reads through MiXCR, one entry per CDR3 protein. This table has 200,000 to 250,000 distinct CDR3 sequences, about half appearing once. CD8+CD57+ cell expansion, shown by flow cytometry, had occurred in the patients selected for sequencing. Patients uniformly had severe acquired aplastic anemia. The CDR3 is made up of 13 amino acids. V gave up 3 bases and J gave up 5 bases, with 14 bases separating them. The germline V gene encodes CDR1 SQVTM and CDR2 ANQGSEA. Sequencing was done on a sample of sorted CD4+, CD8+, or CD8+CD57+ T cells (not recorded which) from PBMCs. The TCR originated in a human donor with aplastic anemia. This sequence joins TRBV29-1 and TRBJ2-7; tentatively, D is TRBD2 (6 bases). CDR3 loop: CSVEAGTPHEQYF. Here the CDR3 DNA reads TGCAGCGTTGAGGCGGGGACCCCTCACGAGCAGTACTTC.